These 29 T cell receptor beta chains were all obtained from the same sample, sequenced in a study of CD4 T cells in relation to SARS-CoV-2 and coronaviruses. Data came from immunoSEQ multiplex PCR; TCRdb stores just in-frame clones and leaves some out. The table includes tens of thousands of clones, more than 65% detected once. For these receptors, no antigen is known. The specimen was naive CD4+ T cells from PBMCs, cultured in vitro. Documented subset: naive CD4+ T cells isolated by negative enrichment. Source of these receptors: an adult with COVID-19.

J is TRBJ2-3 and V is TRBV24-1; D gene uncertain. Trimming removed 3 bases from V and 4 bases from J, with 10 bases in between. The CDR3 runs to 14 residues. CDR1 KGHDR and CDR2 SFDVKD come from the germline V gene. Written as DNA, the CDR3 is TGTGCCACCAGTGATGTTTCTATACCAGATACGCAGTATTTT. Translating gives CATSDVSIPDTQYF.

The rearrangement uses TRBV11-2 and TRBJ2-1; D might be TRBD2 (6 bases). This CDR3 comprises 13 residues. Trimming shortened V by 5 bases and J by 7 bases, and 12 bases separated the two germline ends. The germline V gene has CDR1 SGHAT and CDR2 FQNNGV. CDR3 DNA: TGTGCCAGCAGCAGGACTACCGGGAATGAGCAGTTCTTC. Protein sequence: CASSRTTGNEQFF.

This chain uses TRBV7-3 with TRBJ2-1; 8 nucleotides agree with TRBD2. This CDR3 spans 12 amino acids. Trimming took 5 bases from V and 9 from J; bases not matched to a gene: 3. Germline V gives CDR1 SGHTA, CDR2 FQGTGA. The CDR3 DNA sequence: TGTGCCAGCAGCCGGGGGGGGGTTGAGCAGTTCTTC. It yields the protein CASSRGGVEQFF.

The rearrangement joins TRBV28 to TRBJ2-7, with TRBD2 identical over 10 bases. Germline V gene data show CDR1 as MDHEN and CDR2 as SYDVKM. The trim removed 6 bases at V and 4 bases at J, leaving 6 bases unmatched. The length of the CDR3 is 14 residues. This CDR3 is CASRGSGRGYEQYF. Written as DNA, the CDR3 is TGTGCCAGCAGGGGAAGCGGGAGGGGTTACGAGCAGTACTTC.

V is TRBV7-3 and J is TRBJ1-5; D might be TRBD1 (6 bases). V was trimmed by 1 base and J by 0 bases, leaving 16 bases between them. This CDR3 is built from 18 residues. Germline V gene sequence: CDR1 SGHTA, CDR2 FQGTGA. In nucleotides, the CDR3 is TGTGCCAGCAGCTTAAAAACGGGGGGCAGTTATAGCAATCAGCCCCAGCATTTT. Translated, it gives CASSLKTGGSYSNQPQHF.

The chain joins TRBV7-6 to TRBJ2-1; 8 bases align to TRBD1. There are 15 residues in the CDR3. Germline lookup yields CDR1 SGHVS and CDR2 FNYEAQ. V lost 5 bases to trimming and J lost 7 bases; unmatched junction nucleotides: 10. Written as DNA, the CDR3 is TGTGCCAGCAGCCTAGGACAGGGACGTTGGAATGAGCAGTTCTTC. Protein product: CASSLGQGRWNEQFF.

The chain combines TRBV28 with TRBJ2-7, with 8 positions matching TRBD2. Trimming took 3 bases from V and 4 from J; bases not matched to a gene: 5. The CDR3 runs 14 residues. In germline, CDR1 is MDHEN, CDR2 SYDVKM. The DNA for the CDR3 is TGTGCCAGCAGTTTGGGCGGGAGGAGTTACGAGCAGTACTTC. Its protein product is CASSLGGRSYEQYF.

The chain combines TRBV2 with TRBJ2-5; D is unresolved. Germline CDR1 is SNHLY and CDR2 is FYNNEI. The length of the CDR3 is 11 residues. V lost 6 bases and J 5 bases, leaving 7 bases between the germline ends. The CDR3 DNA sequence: TGTGCCAGCAGGGTCACGGAGACCCAGTACTTC. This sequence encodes CASRVTETQYF. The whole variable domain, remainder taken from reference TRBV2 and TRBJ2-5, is EPEVTQTPSHQVTQMGQEVILRCVPISNHLYFYWYRQILGQKVEFLVSFYNNEISEKSEIFDDQFSVERPDGSNFTLKIRSTKLEDSAMYFCASRVTETQYFGPGTRLLVL.

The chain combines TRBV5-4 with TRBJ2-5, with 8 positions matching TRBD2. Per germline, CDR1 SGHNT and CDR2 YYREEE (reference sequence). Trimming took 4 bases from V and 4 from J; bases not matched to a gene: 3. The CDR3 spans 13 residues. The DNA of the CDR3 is TGTGCCAGCAGCCTGACTAGCGTAGAGACCCAGTACTTC. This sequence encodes CASSLTSVETQYF. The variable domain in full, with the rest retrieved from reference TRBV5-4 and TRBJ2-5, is ETGVTQSPTHLIKTRGQQVTLRCSSQSGHNTVSWYQQALGQGPQFIFQYYREEENGRGNFPPRFSGLQFPNYSSELNVNALELDDSALYLCASSLTSVETQYFGPGTRLLVL.

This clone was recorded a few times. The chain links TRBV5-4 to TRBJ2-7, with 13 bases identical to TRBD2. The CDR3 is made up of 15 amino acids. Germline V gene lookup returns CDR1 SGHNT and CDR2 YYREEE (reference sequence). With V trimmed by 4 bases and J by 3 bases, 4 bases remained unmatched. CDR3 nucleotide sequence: TGTGCCAGCAGCCTTAGGACTAGCGGGAGCTACGAGCAGTACTTC. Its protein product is CASSLRTSGSYEQYF.

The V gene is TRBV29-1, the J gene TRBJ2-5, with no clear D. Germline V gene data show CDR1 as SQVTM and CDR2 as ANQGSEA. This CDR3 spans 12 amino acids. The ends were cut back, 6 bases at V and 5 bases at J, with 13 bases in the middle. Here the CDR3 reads CSVFKSAETQYF. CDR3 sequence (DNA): TGCAGCGTCTTTAAATCCGCCGAGACCCAGTACTTC.

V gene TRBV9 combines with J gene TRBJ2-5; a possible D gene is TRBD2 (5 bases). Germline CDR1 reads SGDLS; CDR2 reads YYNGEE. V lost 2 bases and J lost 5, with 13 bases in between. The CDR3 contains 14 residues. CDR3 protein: CASSVGVRRETQYF. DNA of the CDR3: TGTGCCAGCAGCGTTGGGGTTAGGAGGGAGACCCAGTACTTC.

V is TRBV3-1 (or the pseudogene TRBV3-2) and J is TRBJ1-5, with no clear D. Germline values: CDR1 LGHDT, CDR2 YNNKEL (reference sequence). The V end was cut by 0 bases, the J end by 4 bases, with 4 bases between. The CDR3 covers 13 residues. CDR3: CASSQDLNQPQHF. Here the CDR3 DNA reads TGTGCCAGCAGCCAAGACCTTAATCAGCCCCAGCATTTT.

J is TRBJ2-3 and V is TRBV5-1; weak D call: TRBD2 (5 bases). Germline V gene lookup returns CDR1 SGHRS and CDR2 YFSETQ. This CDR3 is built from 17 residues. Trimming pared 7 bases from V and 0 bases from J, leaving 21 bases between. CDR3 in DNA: TGCGCCAGCCACACCAGGAGAGGACTGACTAGCACAGATACGCAGTATTTT. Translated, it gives CASHTRRGLTSTDTQYF.

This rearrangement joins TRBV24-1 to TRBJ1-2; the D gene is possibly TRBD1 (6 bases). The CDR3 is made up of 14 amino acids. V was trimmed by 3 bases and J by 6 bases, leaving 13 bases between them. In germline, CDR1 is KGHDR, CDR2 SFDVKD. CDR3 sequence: CATSDAGGLHGYTF. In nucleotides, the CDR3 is TGTGCCACCAGTGATGCGGGGGGCCTACATGGCTACACCTTC.

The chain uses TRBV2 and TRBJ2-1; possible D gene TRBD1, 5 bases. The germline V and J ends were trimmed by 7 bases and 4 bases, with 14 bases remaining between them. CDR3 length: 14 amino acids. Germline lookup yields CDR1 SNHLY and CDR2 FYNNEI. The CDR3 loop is CASTQEISYNEQFF. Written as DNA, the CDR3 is TGTGCCAGCACACAGGAAATTAGTTACAATGAGCAGTTCTTC.

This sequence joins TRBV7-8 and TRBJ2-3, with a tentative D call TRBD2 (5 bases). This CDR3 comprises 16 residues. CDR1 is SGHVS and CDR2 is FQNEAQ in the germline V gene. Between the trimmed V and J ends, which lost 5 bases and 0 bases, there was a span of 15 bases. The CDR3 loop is CASSAVAPTSTDTQYF. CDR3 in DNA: TGTGCCAGCAGCGCTGTAGCGCCGACTAGCACAGATACGCAGTATTTT.

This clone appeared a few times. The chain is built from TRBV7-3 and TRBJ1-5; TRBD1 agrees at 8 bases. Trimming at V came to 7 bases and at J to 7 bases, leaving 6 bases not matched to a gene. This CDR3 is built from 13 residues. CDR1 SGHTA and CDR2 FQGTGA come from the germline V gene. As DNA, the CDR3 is TGTGCCAGCAAAGTACAGGGGGTGCAGCCCCAGCATTTT. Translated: CASKVQGVQPQHF.

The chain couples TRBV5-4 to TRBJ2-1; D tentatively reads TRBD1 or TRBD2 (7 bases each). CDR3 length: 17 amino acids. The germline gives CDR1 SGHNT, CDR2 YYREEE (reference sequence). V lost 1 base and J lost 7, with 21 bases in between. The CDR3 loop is CASSLPGGRGSYNEQFF. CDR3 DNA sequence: TGTGCCAGCAGCTTGCCAGGGGGGAGGGGATCGTATAATGAGCAGTTCTTC.

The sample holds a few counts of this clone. The CDR3 sequence is CAWSVGGAESNQPQHF. The CDR3 DNA follows: TGTGCCTGGAGTGTGGGGGGGGCGGAGAGCAATCAGCCCCAGCATTTT. The V call is TRBV30, the J call TRBJ1-5; possibly TRBD1 for D (6 bases). From germline, CDR1 is GTSNPN and CDR2 SVGIG (reference sequence). Trimming removed 0 bases from V and 1 base from J, with 13 bases in between. The CDR3 covers 16 residues.

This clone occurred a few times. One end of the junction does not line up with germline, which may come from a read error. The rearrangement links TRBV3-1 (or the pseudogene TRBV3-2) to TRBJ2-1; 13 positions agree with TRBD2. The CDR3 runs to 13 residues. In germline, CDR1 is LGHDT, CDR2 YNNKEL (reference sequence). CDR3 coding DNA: TGTGCTAGCAGACTAGCGGGAGGAGGTGAGCAGTTCTTC. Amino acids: CASRLAGGGEQFF.

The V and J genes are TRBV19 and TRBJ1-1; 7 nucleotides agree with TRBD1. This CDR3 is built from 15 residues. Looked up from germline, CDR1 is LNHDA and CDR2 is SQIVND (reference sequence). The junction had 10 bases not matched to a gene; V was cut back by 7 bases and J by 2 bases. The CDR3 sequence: CASNNGQVPNTEAFF. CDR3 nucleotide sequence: TGTGCCAGTAATAACGGACAGGTACCCAACACTGAAGCTTTCTTT.

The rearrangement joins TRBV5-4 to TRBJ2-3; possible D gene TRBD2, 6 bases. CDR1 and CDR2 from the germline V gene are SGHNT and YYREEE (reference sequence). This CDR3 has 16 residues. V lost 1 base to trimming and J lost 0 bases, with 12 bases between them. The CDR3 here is CASSLWTSGSTDTQYF. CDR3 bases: TGTGCCAGCAGCTTGTGGACCAGCGGGAGCACAGATACGCAGTATTTT.

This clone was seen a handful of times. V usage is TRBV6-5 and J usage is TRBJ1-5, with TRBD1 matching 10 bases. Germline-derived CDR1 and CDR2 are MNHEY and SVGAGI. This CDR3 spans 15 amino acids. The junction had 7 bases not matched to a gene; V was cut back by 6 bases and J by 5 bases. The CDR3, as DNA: TGTGCCAGCAGCCGCGGGACAGGGGCACATCAGCCCCAGCATTTT. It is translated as CASSRGTGAHQPQHF.

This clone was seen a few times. This CDR3 reads CASSLGERSTEAFF. The CDR3 DNA reads as TGTGCCAGCAGCTTAGGCGAACGAAGCACTGAAGCTTTCTTT. V gene TRBV7-9 combines with J gene TRBJ1-1; D remains unclear. There are 14 residues in the CDR3. CDR1 is SEHNR, CDR2 FQNEAQ, per germline (reference sequence). V lost 1 base, J lost 4 bases, and 10 bases lay in between.

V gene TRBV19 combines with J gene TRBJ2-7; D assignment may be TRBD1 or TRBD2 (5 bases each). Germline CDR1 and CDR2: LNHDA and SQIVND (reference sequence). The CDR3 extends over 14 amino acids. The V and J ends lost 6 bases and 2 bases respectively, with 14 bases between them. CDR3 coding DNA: TGTGCCAGTAGCCTGCTGACGGGGCCCTACGAGCAGTACTTC. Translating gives CASSLLTGPYEQYF.

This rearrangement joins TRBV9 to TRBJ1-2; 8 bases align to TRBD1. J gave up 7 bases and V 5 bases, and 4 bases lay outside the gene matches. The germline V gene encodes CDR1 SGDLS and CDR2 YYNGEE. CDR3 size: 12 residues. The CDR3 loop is CASRDRVGGYTF. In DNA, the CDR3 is TGTGCCAGCAGGGACAGGGTAGGTGGCTACACCTTC.

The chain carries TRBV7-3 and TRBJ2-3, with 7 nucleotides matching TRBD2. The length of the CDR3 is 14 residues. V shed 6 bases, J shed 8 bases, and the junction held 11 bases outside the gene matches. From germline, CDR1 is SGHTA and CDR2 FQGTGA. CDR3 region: CASSSPAGAGTQYF. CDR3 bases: TGTGCCAGCAGTTCCCCGGCGGGAGCAGGTACGCAGTATTTT.

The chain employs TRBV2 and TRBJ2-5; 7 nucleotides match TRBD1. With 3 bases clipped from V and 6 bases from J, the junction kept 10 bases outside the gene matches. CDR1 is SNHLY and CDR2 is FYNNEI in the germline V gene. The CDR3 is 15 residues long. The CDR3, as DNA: TGTGCCAGCAGTGACCCCCGGACAGGAGGAAAGACCCAGTACTTC. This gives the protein CASSDPRTGGKTQYF.